The 28 T cell receptor beta chains given below trace back to one sample, sequenced in a study of T cell responses to AZD1222 COVID-19 vaccine. The data were produced by immunoSEQ multiplex PCR, yet TCRdb's version contains in-frame clones alone and is incomplete. This sample yields around 100,000 clones, of which about 85% are seen a single time; about 2.5% belongs to the top ten. Sequences were derived from peripheral blood, sampled 28 days after the second AZD1222 dose. Receptor source: an adult who received the AZD1222 COVID-19 vaccine.

This clone is termed medium-sized. The gene calls are TRBV28 and TRBJ2-5; unclear D gene. CDR1 MDHEN and CDR2 SYDVKM come from the germline V gene. V gave up 2 bases and J gave up 0 bases, with 13 bases separating them. The CDR3 is 16 residues long. CDR3 in amino acids: CASSLKGSQDQETQYF. The CDR3 bases are TGTGCCAGCAGTTTAAAGGGCTCCCAGGACCAAGAGACCCAGTACTTC.

In DNA, the CDR3 is TGCGCCAGCAGCGTTAGCGGGACCAGCTCCTACGAGCAGTACTTC. It is translated as CASSVSGTSSYEQYF. The V gene is TRBV5-1, the J gene TRBJ2-7, with 8 bases lining up with TRBD2. V lost 4 bases and J lost 0; bases outside the gene matches: 6. Germline V lookup: CDR1 SGHRS, CDR2 YFSETQ. The CDR3 length is 15 residues.

This clone occurred once. The chain couples TRBV5-4 to TRBJ2-3; 14 bases agree with TRBD2. CDR3 size: 17 residues. Trimming took 3 bases from V and 4 from J; bases not matched to a gene: 7. Germline V gives CDR1 SGHNT, CDR2 YYREEE (reference sequence). CDR3 loop: CASSWTGTSGRADTQYF. CDR3 coding DNA: TGTGCCAGCAGCTGGACCGGGACTAGCGGGAGAGCAGATACGCAGTATTTT.

The CDR3 is CASSHEPGQGTGKLFF. The CDR3, as DNA: TGTGCCAGCAGTCACGAGCCGGGACAGGGAACGGGAAAACTGTTTTTT. V and J are TRBV27 and TRBJ1-4; 9 bases map to TRBD1. CDR1 and CDR2 (germline): MNHEY, SMNVEV (reference sequence). With V trimmed by 5 bases and J by 10 bases, 14 bases remained unmatched. The CDR3 extends over 16 amino acids.

This clone was counted a single time. V usage is TRBV4-3 and J usage is TRBJ2-1, with 9 positions matching TRBD2. This CDR3 has 14 residues. The germline V gene encodes CDR1 LGHNA and CDR2 YSLEER. J was trimmed by 12 bases and V by 4 bases; bases with no gene match: 10. The DNA of the CDR3 is TGCGCCAGCAGCCCGAGCTCCCGGACTAGCGTGCAGTTCTTC. Encoded protein: CASSPSSRTSVQFF.

This clone has just one count. This chain uses TRBV19 with TRBJ2-5; D is ambiguous. Looked up from germline, CDR1 is LNHDA and CDR2 is SQIVND (reference sequence). Trimming cost V 5 bases and J 4 bases, with 11 bases left between them. CDR3 length equals 13 residues. This CDR3 reads CASSFGIRETQYF. Here the CDR3 DNA reads TGTGCCAGTAGTTTTGGGATCCGAGAGACCCAGTACTTC.

The chain links TRBV11-2 to TRBJ2-7, with 7 bases matching TRBD1. The CDR3 extends over 15 amino acids. Trimming at V came to 4 bases and at J to 6 bases, leaving 12 bases not matched to a gene. The germline V gene encodes CDR1 SGHAT and CDR2 FQNNGV. CDR3 nucleotides: TGTGCCAGCAGCTCGGATATCCGGGACAGCTCCGAGCAGTACTTC. Translated, it gives CASSSDIRDSSEQYF.

The chain joins TRBV4-1 to TRBJ1-4; D gene ambiguous. CDR3 length equals 15 residues. Germline loops: CDR1 MGHRA, CDR2 YSYEKL. Trimming stripped 1 base from V and 8 bases from J, with 14 bases between. CDR3 in amino acids: CASSQADLEGEKLFF. CDR3 in DNA: TGCGCCAGCAGCCAAGCGGACCTAGAAGGGGAAAAACTGTTTTTT.

The rearrangement joins TRBV29-1 to TRBJ2-1, with TRBD2 as a possible D gene (7 bases). Germline values: CDR1 SQVTM, CDR2 ANQGSEA. This CDR3 is built from 13 residues. Trimming took off 6 bases at V and 8 bases at J, with 17 bases between the two ends. CDR3 loop: CSVSLGGGDEQFF. CDR3 in DNA: TGCAGCGTGAGCCTGGGAGGGGGGGATGAGCAGTTCTTC.

This chain joins TRBV19 and TRBJ2-7; the match to TRBD1 covers 10 bases. The CDR3 runs 15 residues. The germline gives CDR1 LNHDA, CDR2 SQIVND (reference sequence). The V gene end was trimmed by 6 bases and the J gene end by 4 bases; junction bases not matched to a gene: 9. The CDR3 nucleotides are TGTGCCAGTAGAGTAAAGCCGGGACAGGGGTACGAGCAGTACTTC. It translates to CASRVKPGQGYEQYF.

The chain links TRBV11-3 to TRBJ2-1; no clear D. The CDR3 has 15 amino acids. Trimming took off 2 bases at V and 2 bases at J, with 10 bases between the two ends. Germline CDR1 SGHNT, CDR2 YENEEA. The DNA of the CDR3 is TGTGCCAGCAGCTTACGACAAGCGACCTACAATGAGCAGTTCTTC. Its translation: CASSLRQATYNEQFF.

The V call is TRBV5-1, the J call TRBJ1-4, with TRBD1 as a possible D gene (5 bases). The CDR3 is made up of 16 amino acids. The V end lost 4 bases, the J end lost 5 bases, and 18 bases lay between the germline ends. The germline V gene has CDR1 SGHRS and CDR2 YFSETQ. The CDR3 region has the DNA TGCGCCAGCAGCCCGGATTCACGGGGCCGGAATGAAAAACTGTTTTTT. Translation gives CASSPDSRGRNEKLFF.

This clone has just a few counts. The chain employs TRBV5-6 and TRBJ1-1, with TRBD1 matching 9 bases. This CDR3 has 14 amino acids. CDR1 is SGHDT and CDR2 is YYEEEE in the germline V gene. The V segment lost 3 bases and the J segment 2 bases; nucleotides outside the gene matches: 2. CDR3 nucleotides: TGTGCCAGCAGCTACACAGGGGGCAACACTGAAGCTTTCTTT. It yields the protein CASSYTGGNTEAFF. Supplemented by reference TRBV5-6 and TRBJ1-1, the full variable domain reads DAGVTQSPTHLIKTRGQQVTLRCSPKSGHDTVSWYQQALGQGPQFIFQYYEEEERQRGNFPDRFSGHQFPNYSSELNVNALLLGDSALYLCASSYTGGNTEAFFGQGTRLTVV.

The chain joins TRBV24-1 to TRBJ2-5; D not certain. Germline loops: CDR1 KGHDR, CDR2 SFDVKD. V was cut by 8 bases and J by 0 bases, with 6 bases left in between. The CDR3 has 12 residues. The CDR3 DNA reads as TGTGCCACCATGGGGAACCAAGAGACCCAGTACTTC. Protein sequence: CATMGNQETQYF.

The V gene is TRBV27, the J gene TRBJ1-2; 8 bases are shared with TRBD1. J lost 3 bases, V lost 8 bases, and 11 bases had no gene match. This CDR3 region has 15 residues. CDR1 and CDR2 (germline): MNHEY, SMNVEV (reference sequence). The CDR3 sequence: CASGSGGAEYYGYTF. The CDR3, as DNA: TGTGCCAGCGGCTCAGGGGGCGCAGAATACTATGGCTACACCTTC.

The rearrangement joins TRBV7-2 to TRBJ2-1; 7 positions agree with TRBD2. The CDR3 is 15 residues long. CDR1 and CDR2 from the germline V gene are SGHTA and FQGNSA. The V and J ends lost 1 base and 6 bases, in that order; junction bases with no gene match: 6. CDR3 region: CASSLGTSVVNEQFF. CDR3 nucleotides: TGTGCCAGCAGCTTAGGAACTAGCGTCGTCAATGAGCAGTTCTTC.

The genes are TRBV27 and TRBJ2-1, with 13 bases aligning to TRBD2. Germline V gene data show CDR1 as MNHEY and CDR2 as SMNVEV (reference sequence). This CDR3 region has 20 residues. J gave up 1 base and V 3 bases, and 12 bases lay outside the gene matches. This CDR3 is CASSFLRLAGGPKSYNEQFF. CDR3 sequence (DNA): TGTGCCAGCAGTTTCCTCCGACTAGCGGGAGGACCGAAGTCCTACAATGAGCAGTTCTTC.

V and J are TRBV10-2 and TRBJ2-3; a possible D gene is TRBD2 (6 bases). This CDR3 is 15 amino acids long. Germline lookup yields CDR1 WSHSY and CDR2 SAAADI. Trimming took off 0 bases at V and 4 bases at J, with 11 bases between the two ends. CDR3 DNA: TGCGCCAGCAGTGAGTCGCGGGGTGCTCCAGATACGCAGTATTTT. This encodes CASSESRGAPDTQYF.

The chain recombines TRBV30 with TRBJ2-2, with a tentative D call TRBD2 (5 bases). V dropped 4 bases and J dropped 6 bases, with 12 bases sitting between them. Germline loops: CDR1 GTSNPN, CDR2 SVGIG (reference sequence). This CDR3 has 13 residues. The chain's CDR3 is CAWIVSGSGELFF. CDR3 in DNA: TGTGCCTGGATCGTTTCGGGATCCGGGGAGCTGTTTTTT. The entire variable domain, with the rest obtained from reference TRBV30 and TRBJ2-2, is as follows: SQTIHQWPATLVQPVGSPLSLECTVEGTSNPNLYWYRQAAGRGLQLLFYSVGIGQISSEVPQNLSASRPQDRQFILSSKKLLLSDSGFYLCAWIVSGSGELFFGEGSRLTVL.

V gene TRBV5-6 combines with J gene TRBJ1-1, with TRBD1 matching over 7 bases. The CDR3 spans 16 residues. Losses at the gene ends were 3 bases for V and 3 bases for J; bases not matched to a gene: 11. Germline values: CDR1 SGHDT, CDR2 YYEEEE. The CDR3 protein is CASSSGTGVRDTEAFF. The CDR3 nucleotides are TGTGCCAGCAGCTCCGGTACAGGGGTCCGAGACACTGAAGCTTTCTTT.

The rearrangement links TRBV24-1 to TRBJ2-7; D is ambiguous. The CDR3 is 11 residues long. Germline V gives CDR1 KGHDR, CDR2 SFDVKD. Trimming left V 2 bases short and J 9 bases short, with 7 bases between. Here the CDR3 reads CATSDSKRQYF. In DNA form, the CDR3 reads TGTGCCACCAGTGATTCAAAACGGCAGTACTTC.

The chain carries TRBV30 and TRBJ2-4; D is possibly TRBD1 or TRBD2 (6 bases each). This CDR3 spans 14 amino acids. The germline CDR1 and CDR2 sequences are GTSNPN and SVGIG (reference sequence). Trimming stripped 0 bases from V and 16 bases from J, with 22 bases between. The CDR3 nucleotides are TGTGCCTGGAGTGTAGGGGGGTTGGGCACTCTACGATACTTC. Translated, it gives CAWSVGGLGTLRYF. Full variable domain (outside the CDR3, taken from reference TRBV30 and TRBJ2-4): SQTIHQWPATLVQPVGSPLSLECTVEGTSNPNLYWYRQAAGRGLQLLFYSVGIGQISSEVPQNLSASRPQDRQFILSSKKLLLSDSGFYLCAWSVGGLGTLRYFGAGTRLSVL.

The CDR3 sequence is CASSDRRSSTLLHF. DNA of the CDR3: TGTGCCAGCAGCGACAGGCGCTCCAGTACTCTCCTCCACTTT. This chain links TRBV9 with TRBJ1-6; D perhaps matches TRBD1 (5 bases). V was cut by 3 bases and J by 15 bases, with 19 bases left in between. CDR1 is SGDLS, CDR2 YYNGEE, per germline. The CDR3 length is 14 residues.

The chain uses TRBV12-3 or TRBV12-4 and TRBJ1-5; TRBD1 is a possible D gene (5 bases). The CDR3 sequence is 13 residues long. Trimming stripped 5 bases from V and 9 bases from J, with 14 bases between. In DNA form, the CDR3 reads TGTGCCAGCAGTCTCAAAGAGGGGCTGCCCCAGCATTTT. Translation: CASSLKEGLPQHF.

A single count supports this clone. The V and J genes are TRBV6-5 and TRBJ2-4, with D unclear. The CDR3 totals 15 residues. Between the trimmed V and J ends, which lost 0 bases and 0 bases, there was a span of 6 bases. Germline CDR1 reads MNHEY; CDR2 reads SVGAGI. The CDR3: CASSYSYLAKNIQYF. The CDR3 DNA reads as TGTGCCAGCAGTTACTCCTATCTAGCCAAAAACATTCAGTACTTC.

The J gene is TRBJ2-5, the V gene TRBV18; TRBD1 agrees at 7 bases. The CDR3 is 14 residues long. Germline-derived CDR1 and CDR2 are KGHSH and LQKENI. V lost 3 bases, J lost 4 bases, and 5 bases stayed unmatched. CDR3 DNA sequence: TGTGCCAGCTCACCCCCGGGACAGATAGAGACCCAGTACTTC. Its translation is CASSPPGQIETQYF. Full variable domain (missing parts from reference TRBV18 and TRBJ2-5): NAGVMQNPRHLVRRRGQEARLRCSPMKGHSHVYWYRQLPEEGLKFMVYLQKENIIDESGMPKERFSAEFPKEGPSILRIQQVVRGDSAAYFCASSPPGQIETQYFGPGTRLLVL.

The chain couples TRBV11-2 to TRBJ1-1, with TRBD1 matching over 7 bases. This CDR3 has 14 amino acids. The germline V gene encodes CDR1 SGHAT and CDR2 FQNNGV. The ends lost 5 bases at V and 4 bases at J; junction bases unmatched: 7. CDR3 protein: CASSRQGIGTEAFF. The CDR3 nucleotides read TGTGCCAGCAGCCGACAGGGAATAGGCACTGAAGCTTTCTTT. The full variable domain, completed using reference TRBV11-2 and TRBJ1-1, is EAGVAQSPRYKIIEKRQSVAFWCNPISGHATLYWYQQILGQGPKLLIQFQNNGVVDDSQLPKDRFSAERLKGVDSTLKIQPAKLEDSAVYLCASSRQGIGTEAFFGQGTRLTVV.

The chain employs TRBV5-1 and TRBJ2-2; 7 bases fit TRBD2. This CDR3 spans 15 amino acids. Per germline, CDR1 SGHRS and CDR2 YFSETQ. V lost 0 bases to trimming and J lost 1 base; unmatched junction nucleotides: 0. The CDR3 sequence is CASSLASGNTGELFF. The CDR3 DNA sequence: TGCGCCAGCAGCTTGGCTAGCGGGAACACCGGGGAGCTGTTTTTT.